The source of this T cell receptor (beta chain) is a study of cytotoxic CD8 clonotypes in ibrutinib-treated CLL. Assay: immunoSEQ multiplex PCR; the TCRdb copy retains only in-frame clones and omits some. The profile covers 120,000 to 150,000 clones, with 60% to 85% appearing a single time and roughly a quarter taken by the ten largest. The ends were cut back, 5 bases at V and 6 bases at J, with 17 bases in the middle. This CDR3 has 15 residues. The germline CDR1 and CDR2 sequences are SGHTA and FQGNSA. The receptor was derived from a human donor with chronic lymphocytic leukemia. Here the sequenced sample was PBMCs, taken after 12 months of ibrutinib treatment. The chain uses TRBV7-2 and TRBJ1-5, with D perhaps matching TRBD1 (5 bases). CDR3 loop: CASSRTGAQGQPQHF. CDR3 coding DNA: TGTGCCAGCAGCCGTACAGGAGCGCAAGGTCAGCCCCAGCATTTT.